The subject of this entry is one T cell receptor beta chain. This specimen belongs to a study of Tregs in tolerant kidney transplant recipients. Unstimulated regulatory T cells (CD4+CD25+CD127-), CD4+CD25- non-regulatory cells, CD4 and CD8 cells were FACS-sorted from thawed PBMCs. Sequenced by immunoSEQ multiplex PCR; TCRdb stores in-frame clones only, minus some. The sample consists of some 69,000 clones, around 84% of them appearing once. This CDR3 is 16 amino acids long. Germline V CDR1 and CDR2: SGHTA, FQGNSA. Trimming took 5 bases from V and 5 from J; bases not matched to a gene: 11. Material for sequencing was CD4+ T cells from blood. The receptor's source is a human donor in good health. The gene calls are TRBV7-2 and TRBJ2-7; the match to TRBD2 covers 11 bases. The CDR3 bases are TGTGCCAGCAGCCTTAGCGGGGGGGCACGGAACCACGAGCAGTACTTC. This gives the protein CASSLSGGARNHEQYF.